This T cell receptor beta chain was sequenced during a study of blood T cell repertoires in COVID-19. The germline V gene encodes CDR1 SGHVS and CDR2 FQNEAQ. V shed 4 bases, J shed 6 bases, and the junction held 7 bases outside the gene matches. This CDR3 is 15 amino acids long. The data were produced by immunoSEQ multiplex PCR, yet TCRdb's version contains in-frame clones alone and is incomplete. The sample lists 200,000 or so clones; about 85% were seen once. This receptor was obtained from a man aged 50 to 60 who had recovered from COVID-19. V usage is TRBV7-8 and J usage is TRBJ2-1; 9 positions agree with TRBD2. Sequenced input: peripheral blood. In DNA form, the CDR3 reads TGTGCCAGCAGCTCCGGGCTAGCGGGGACCAATGAGCAGTTCTTC. Its translation is CASSSGLAGTNEQFF.